A single sample is the source of the 25 T cell receptor beta chains below, sequenced in a study of T cell repertoires in cytomegalovirus infection. MiXCR, applied by TCRdb to the reads, yields one record per CDR3 protein. The data contain approximately 1,000,000 distinct CDR3 sequences, roughly 30% of them singletons. These receptors are not linked to any known antigen. Source: cultured CD8+ T cells from PBMCs, taken from culture after CMV antigen stimulation. These receptors all come from a human donor in good health (CMV status not recorded). Some clones in this sample may be carry-over from other donors' samples.

This clonotype came up many times. The rearrangement links TRBV7-6 to TRBJ2-1; D possibly corresponds to TRBD1 (6 bases). The ends were cut back, 6 bases at V and 0 bases at J, with 18 bases in the middle. CDR3 length: 17 residues. The germline V gene has CDR1 SGHVS and CDR2 FNYEAQ. The CDR3 reads CASSRNRAASSYNEQFF. The DNA of the CDR3 is TGTGCCAGCAGTCGGAACAGGGCGGCGAGCTCCTACAATGAGCAGTTCTTC.

The table lists this clonotype with a few counts. This chain joins TRBV27 and TRBJ2-5; the D is unclear. The CDR3 totals 13 residues. V was cut by 8 bases and J by 5 bases, with 15 bases left in between. The V gene's germline CDR1 is MNHEY and CDR2 SMNVEV (reference sequence). Written as DNA, the CDR3 is TGTGCCAGCTCATTGGGGTTCTGGGAGACCCAGTACTTC. Protein product: CASSLGFWETQYF.

This clonotype came up a few times. This rearrangement joins TRBV27 to TRBJ1-1; the D gene is possibly TRBD1 (6 bases). The CDR3 has 17 amino acids. V lost 6 bases to trimming and J lost 0 bases, with 20 bases between them. Germline lookup yields CDR1 MNHEY and CDR2 SMNVEV (reference sequence). CDR3 region: CASSPGAMTQLNTEAFF. The CDR3 region has the DNA TGTGCCAGCAGCCCGGGGGCAATGACACAGTTGAACACTGAAGCTTTCTTT.

This clonotype was observed a few times. The genes are TRBV7-6 and TRBJ2-7; 8 bases line up with TRBD1. The CDR3 totals 15 residues. Germline assignment: CDR1 SGHVS and CDR2 FNYEAQ. V shed 5 bases, J shed 3 bases, and the junction held 9 bases outside the gene matches. CDR3 coding DNA: TGTGCCAGCAGCCCAAGCACAGGGGGGATCTACGAGCAGTACGTC. Translated: CASSPSTGGIYEQYV.

The table lists this clonotype with a few counts. This chain joins TRBV6-5 and TRBJ1-5, with D maybe TRBD1 (6 bases). V lost 4 bases, J lost 2 bases, and 12 bases lay in between. Germline V gene lookup returns CDR1 MNHEY and CDR2 SVGAGI. CDR3 length: 15 residues. The DNA of the CDR3 is TGTGCCAGCAGTTTAGGGGGAAACGGCAATCAGCCCCAGCATTTT. Translation gives CASSLGGNGNQPQHF.

This clonotype showed up just a few times. This chain connects TRBV4-1 to TRBJ1-1; D unclear. The V and J ends lost 1 base and 1 base respectively, with 10 bases between them. The CDR3 loop spans 15 amino acids. Germline loops: CDR1 MGHRA, CDR2 YSYEKL. This CDR3 reads CASSQGRTENTEAFF. CDR3 sequence (DNA): TGCGCCAGCAGCCAAGGCCGAACAGAGAACACTGAAGCTTTCTTT.

This clonotype was counted between two and nine times. This rearrangement joins TRBV11-3 to TRBJ2-1, with D unclear. Germline V CDR1 and CDR2: SGHNT, YENEEA. The CDR3 covers 13 residues. V lost 1 base and J lost 10, with 11 bases in between. The CDR3 region is CASSLGAGREQFF. The DNA of the CDR3 is TGTGCCAGCAGCTTAGGGGCTGGACGGGAGCAGTTCTTC.

The CDR3 reads CASSLGPGQGSHEQYF. The CDR3 DNA is TGTGCCAGCAGCTTGGGACCGGGACAGGGGTCCCACGAGCAGTACTTC. This chain connects TRBV7-6 to TRBJ2-7; TRBD1 aligns across 10 bases. Germline V gene lookup returns CDR1 SGHVS and CDR2 FNYEAQ. V lost 3 bases, J lost 5 bases, and 10 bases stayed unmatched. CDR3 length: 16 amino acids.

This clonotype has a handful of counts. The gene calls are TRBV19 and TRBJ2-5; no definite D call. Germline V gene sequence: CDR1 LNHDA, CDR2 SQIVND (reference sequence). The V gene lost 0 bases and the J gene lost 0 bases, with 14 bases spanning the gap. CDR3 size: 17 residues. The CDR3 nucleotides read TGTGCCAGTAGTATAGAAGTGACATCACCGTACCAAGAGACCCAGTACTTC. Translated, it gives CASSIEVTSPYQETQYF.

This clonotype was counted only a few times. The rearrangement joins TRBV27 to TRBJ1-4, with 9 bases that match TRBD1. Trimming cost V 3 bases and J 8 bases; bases outside gene matches: 7. The germline V gene encodes CDR1 MNHEY and CDR2 SMNVEV (reference sequence). CDR3 length: 15 amino acids. The CDR3 nucleotides are TGTGCCAGCAGTTTTTCGACAGGGGGAGGGGAAAAACTGTTTTTT. Its protein is CASSFSTGGGEKLFF.

The table lists this clonotype with a count of one. V gene TRBV28 combines with J gene TRBJ1-1, with no clear D. V was trimmed by 5 bases and J by 6 bases, leaving 19 bases between them. The germline V gene has CDR1 MDHEN and CDR2 SYDVKM. CDR3 length: 15 amino acids. The CDR3 bases are TGTGCCAGCAGTCACGGAAAACCGGGCATCGCTGAAGCTTTCTTT. Translating gives CASSHGKPGIAEAFF.

In its sample, this clonotype was seen many times. The chain uses TRBV12-3 or TRBV12-4 and TRBJ2-3; no clear D gene. This CDR3 is 13 amino acids long. The germline V and J ends were trimmed by 5 bases and 3 bases, with 9 bases remaining between them. The CDR3 region is CASSPLSTDTQYF. The CDR3 bases are TGTGCCAGCAGTCCCCTGAGTACAGATACGCAGTATTTT.

This clonotype was found a few times. The rearrangement joins TRBV6-6 to TRBJ2-7, with D perhaps matching TRBD1 or TRBD2 (6 bases each). This CDR3 has 14 amino acids. V was clipped by 7 bases and J by 4 bases, with 17 bases between them. Germline CDR1 reads MNHNY; CDR2 reads SVGAGI (reference sequence). The CDR3 coding sequence is TGTGCCAGCACTCCAGGGGACTGGGGGTACGAGCAGTACGTC. It codes for CASTPGDWGYEQYV.

In this sample, this clonotype turned up a few times. The J gene is TRBJ1-4, the V gene TRBV5-5; 8 bases line up with TRBD1. This CDR3 is 14 amino acids long. Per the germline V gene, CDR1 is SGHKS and CDR2 is YYEKEE (reference sequence). Losses at the gene ends were 4 bases for V and 8 bases for J; bases not matched to a gene: 7. Here the CDR3 DNA reads TGTGCCAGCAGCGAACCCGGACAGGGAGAAAAACTGTTTTTT. It yields the protein CASSEPGQGEKLFF.

This rearrangement joins TRBV10-3 to TRBJ1-5; weak D call: TRBD1 (5 bases). Germline assignment: CDR1 ENHRY and CDR2 SYGVKD. Trimming stripped 8 bases from V and 0 bases from J, with 23 bases between. CDR3 length equals 18 residues. The CDR3 spells CAISPSNRTRYSNQPQHF. The CDR3 coding sequence is TGTGCCATCTCCCCTAGTAACCGGACACGCTATAGCAATCAGCCCCAGCATTTT.

The rearrangement joins TRBV6-5 to TRBJ2-1; D tentatively fits TRBD1 or TRBD2 (5 bases each). The germline gives CDR1 MNHEY, CDR2 SVGAGI. V gave up 3 bases and J gave up 9 bases, with 15 bases separating them. This CDR3 has 14 amino acids. This chain's CDR3 is CASSYEPDGGEQFF. DNA of the CDR3: TGTGCCAGCAGTTATGAACCCGATGGGGGTGAGCAGTTCTTC.

The chain employs TRBV11-1 and TRBJ2-7; weak D call: TRBD1 (5 bases). Germline CDR1 reads SGHAT; CDR2 reads FQDESV (reference sequence). With 0 bases removed from V and 3 bases from J, the gap between germline ends came to 15 bases. The CDR3 sequence is 16 residues long. CDR3 loop: CASSLALAGSLYEQYF. The DNA for the CDR3 is TGTGCCAGCAGCTTAGCGTTGGCAGGGTCTCTCTACGAGCAGTACTTC.

V and J are TRBV7-2 and TRBJ2-5; D is undetermined. The CDR3 extends over 15 amino acids. CDR1 is SGHTA, CDR2 FQGNSA, per germline. V lost 1 base, J lost 1 base, and 10 bases lay in between. For the CDR3, the DNA is TGTGCCAGCAGCTTAGAAAGGGCCCCCCAAGAGACCCAGTACTTC. Its translation: CASSLERAPQETQYF.

This clonotype was counted between two and nine times. The gene calls are TRBV12-3 or TRBV12-4 and TRBJ2-2; D perhaps matches TRBD1 (6 bases). The CDR3 has 15 residues. V lost 5 bases and J lost 1, with 11 bases in between. The CDR3 loop reads CASSPRGENTGELFF. CDR3 nucleotides: TGTGCCAGCAGTCCCAGGGGAGAGAACACCGGGGAGCTGTTTTTT.

This clonotype was seen a handful of times. The rearrangement links TRBV7-9 to TRBJ2-1, with 15 bases matching TRBD2. Germline V gene data show CDR1 as SEHNR and CDR2 as FQNEAQ (reference sequence). The length of the CDR3 is 17 residues. Trimming removed 5 bases from V and 2 bases from J; junction bases left unmatched: 4. For the CDR3, the DNA is TGTGCCAGCAGCGGGACTAGCGGGGGGCCCCCCTACAATGAGCAGTTCTTC. Translating gives CASSGTSGGPPYNEQFF.

The V call is TRBV7-4, the J call TRBJ1-4; TRBD1 is a possible D gene (5 bases). Germline V CDR1 and CDR2: SGHVT, SQSDAQ. The V and J ends lost 5 bases and 3 bases respectively, with 13 bases between them. The CDR3 extends over 15 amino acids. CDR3 nucleotides: TGTGCCAGCAGCACAGGACCGGGCCCTAATGAAAAACTGTTTTTT. Its protein is CASSTGPGPNEKLFF.

The sample holds many counts of this clonotype. V and J are TRBV7-2 and TRBJ1-5; D is uncertain. The CDR3 is made up of 13 amino acids. CDR1 is SGHTA and CDR2 is FQGNSA in the germline V gene. Trimming took off 4 bases at V and 3 bases at J, with 7 bases between the two ends. This chain's CDR3 is CASSSGPNQPQHF. The CDR3, as DNA: TGTGCCAGCAGCTCCGGGCCCAATCAGCCCCAGCATTTT.

This clonotype was detected only a few times. The rearrangement uses TRBV27 and TRBJ2-2, with D possibly being TRBD1 (6 bases). The germline CDR1 and CDR2 sequences are MNHEY and SMNVEV (reference sequence). The CDR3 has 12 amino acids. Trimming shortened V by 8 bases and J by 6 bases, and 10 bases separated the two germline ends. The CDR3 reads CASGWGPGELFF. The CDR3 coding sequence is TGTGCCAGCGGTTGGGGGCCCGGGGAGCTGTTTTTT.

This clonotype appeared many times. The rearrangement links TRBV7-8 to TRBJ1-5, with a weak D call TRBD1 (5 bases). The germline V gene has CDR1 SGHVS and CDR2 FQNEAQ. The V and J ends lost 5 bases and 3 bases respectively, with 8 bases between them. The CDR3 totals 13 residues. As DNA, the CDR3 is TGTGCCAGCAGCGACAGACCCAATCAGCCCCAGCATTTT. This translates into CASSDRPNQPQHF.

The gene calls are TRBV3-1 and TRBJ1-6, with 7 nucleotides matching TRBD1. V lost 0 bases, J lost 10 bases, and 3 bases stayed unmatched. The CDR3 is 14 amino acids. Germline V gene data show CDR1 as LGHDT and CDR2 as YNNKEL (reference sequence). CDR3 in DNA: TGTGCCAGCAGCCAAGAAGGGGACAGATCACCCCTCCACTTT. This translates into CASSQEGDRSPLHF.